The 4 T cell receptor beta chains presented below share a single source sample, sequenced in a study of human T cells and chemical hapten exposure. One entry per CDR3 protein results from TCRdb running MiXCR on the RACE reads. The sample shows 180,000 or so distinct CDR3 sequences, about 15% of them seen only once. The time point was: patch test 1, 2 weeks after DPC sensitization. The treatment here: therapeutic diphenylcyclopropenone sensitization with weekly scalp DPC. Source: whole blood, taken in connection with sensitization to the hapten diphenylcyclopropenone (DPC). The receptor source for this set is a woman younger than 45 with alopecia areata. Some clones in this sample may be carry-over from other donors' samples.

The chain employs TRBV28 and TRBJ1-2, with TRBD1 matching over 8 bases. CDR3 length: 13 residues. V shed 5 bases, J shed 8 bases, and the junction held 7 bases outside the gene matches. CDR1 is MDHEN, CDR2 SYDVKM, per germline. The CDR3 sequence: CASSGGQGRGYTF. In DNA, the CDR3 is TGTGCCAGCAGTGGAGGACAGGGAAGGGGCTACACCTTC.

The rearrangement joins TRBV9 to TRBJ1-1; D is possibly TRBD1 (5 bases). The CDR3 runs 13 residues. Germline-derived CDR1 and CDR2 are SGDLS and YYNGEE. The germline V and J ends were trimmed by 0 bases and 4 bases, with 7 bases remaining between them. DNA for the CDR3: TGTGCCAGCAGCGTAGAGGGACTCACTGAAGCTTTCTTT. Its protein is CASSVEGLTEAFF. The full variable domain, with the rest looked up from reference TRBV9 and TRBJ1-1, is DSGVTQTPKHLITATGQRVTLRCSPRSGDLSVYWYQQSLDQGLQFLIQYYNGEERAKGNILERFSAQQFPDLHSELNLSSLELGDSALYFCASSVEGLTEAFFGQGTRLTVV.

This clonotype showed up just a few times. The chain couples TRBV12-3 or TRBV12-4 to TRBJ2-1; 9 bases are a match to TRBD2. CDR3 size: 15 residues. Trimming cost V 5 bases and J 5 bases; bases outside gene matches: 7. The CDR3 sequence: CASSPGTSSNNEQFF. The CDR3 coding sequence is TGTGCCAGCAGTCCGGGGACTAGCAGCAACAATGAGCAGTTCTTC.

This clonotype showed up just a few times. The CDR3 DNA sequence: TGTGCCAGCAGTCGATTACTCCCGGGCGAGCAGTACTTC. This translates into CASSRLLPGEQYF. The J gene is TRBJ2-7, the V gene TRBV28; D is unclear. Trimming stripped 5 bases from V and 6 bases from J, with 14 bases between. Germline lookup yields CDR1 MDHEN and CDR2 SYDVKM. The CDR3 contains 13 residues.